This T cell receptor (beta chain) is from a study of shared clonotypes between healthy human individuals. Germline V lookup: CDR1 LNHDA, CDR2 SQIVND (reference sequence). There are 13 residues in the CDR3. Trimming took 4 bases from V and 4 from J, leaving 9 bases between them. The authors loaded roughly 180 ng DNA, roughly 27,000 T cell genomes, into sorted-subset replicate PCRs. TCRdb keeps only in-frame clones here, not all; method: immunoSEQ multiplex PCR. The table has around 700,000 clones, roughly 73% seen once; the top ten hold 1.5% to 2%. Into CD45RA+ naive and CD45RA-negative memory subsets, the CD4+ cells were split.

The gene calls are TRBV19 and TRBJ2-3, with D maybe TRBD1 (5 bases). The source of this sequence is a woman in her thirties in good health. The sample was memory CD4+ T cells sorted from blood. Subset: CD45RA-negative fraction. In DNA, the CDR3 is TGTGCCAGTAGTACCCAGGGTCCAGATACGCAGTATTTT. Translation: CASSTQGPDTQYF.